This is a list of T cell receptor beta chains from one sample in a study of shared clonotypes between healthy human individuals. TCRdb keeps only in-frame clones here, not all; method: immunoSEQ multiplex PCR. The sample holds around 2.1 million clones; approximately 94% are singletons and the top ten take 1.5% to 2%. Sequencing input: naive CD8+ T cells from PBMCs. These receptors all come from a man aged 18 to 30 in good health. Some clones in this sample may be carry-over from other donors' samples. CDR3s include the opening cysteine and the closing phenylalanine or tryptophan. D genes are given only for firm matches. The size of a clone is reported for some rows only, either as once, few or many, or as a class for expanded clones.

v_gene	j_gene	abundance	d_gene	CDR3aa	CDR3nt
TRBV4-1	TRBJ2-7	-	TRBD2	CASSHGGAGSGVREQYF	TGCGCCAGCAGCCACGGTGGAGCGGGGAGCGGGGTTCGCGAGCAGTACTTC
TRBV5-6	TRBJ2-1	-	-	CASSPRRTYNEQFF	TGTGCCAGCAGCCCACGACGGACCTACAATGAGCAGTTCTTC
TRBV7-6	TRBJ1-5	-	-	CASSLDGGSNQPQHF	TGTGCCAGCAGCTTAGACGGGGGTTCGAATCAGCCCCAGCATTTT
TRBV28	TRBJ1-1	-	TRBD1	CASSFRDRELTEAFF	TGTGCCAGCAGTTTCCGGGACAGGGAATTAACTGAAGCTTTCTTT
TRBV6-1	TRBJ2-7	-	-	CASSKPGHTPYEQYF	TGTGCCAGCAGCAAACCGGGACACACTCCCTACGAGCAGTACTTC
TRBV13	TRBJ2-1	-	-	CASSLLGLLLGEQFF	TGTGCCAGCAGCTTACTGGGACTGCTCCTCGGTGAGCAGTTCTTC
TRBV14	TRBJ2-1	-	TRBD2	CASSLSGRASSEQFF	TGTGCCAGCAGCTTAAGCGGGAGGGCCTCCAGTGAGCAGTTCTTC
TRBV7-8	TRBJ1-1	-	-	CASSLERTDEAFF	TGTGCCAGCAGCTTAGAACGGACAGATGAAGCTTTCTTT
TRBV19	TRBJ2-7	-	TRBD1	CASMDRDGVHEQYF	TGTGCCAGTATGGACAGGGATGGGGTACACGAGCAGTACTTC
TRBV4-1	TRBJ1-1	few	-	CASSLGNEAFF	TGCGCCAGCAGCCTAGGGAATGAAGCTTTCTTT
TRBV7-2	TRBJ1-6	-	-	CASSRTGSPYNSPLHF	TGTGCCAGCAGCCGTACAGGGAGCCCCTATAATTCACCCCTCCACTTT
TRBV14	TRBJ2-7	-	-	CASSQVGVSLNEQYF	TGTGCCAGCAGCCAAGTCGGAGTTAGTTTGAACGAGCAGTACTTC
TRBV19	TRBJ2-2	-	TRBD2	CASRAGEGTGELFF	TGTGCCAGTAGGGCGGGAGAGGGCACCGGGGAGCTGTTTTTT
TRBV5-6	TRBJ1-2	-	-	CASSLAGGRYGYTF	TGTGCCAGCAGCTTGGCTGGGGGGCGCTATGGCTACACCTTC
TRBV4-1	TRBJ2-1	-	-	CASSQGQGSYNEQFF	TGCGCCAGCAGCCAAGGGCAGGGAAGTTACAATGAGCAGTTCTTC
TRBV7-8	TRBJ2-7	-	-	CASSQVGGYEQYF	TGTGCCAGCAGCCAGGTCGGGGGCTACGAGCAGTACTTC
TRBV7-2	TRBJ1-1	-	TRBD1	CASLNSGTGGTEAFF	TGTGCCAGCCTTAACTCCGGGACAGGAGGAACTGAAGCTTTCTTT
TRBV19	TRBJ1-2	-	-	CASSIGFPGTNYGYTF	TGTGCCAGTAGTATAGGATTTCCAGGGACCAACTATGGCTACACCTTC
TRBV30	TRBJ1-1	-	-	CAWRGGSRMNTEAFF	TGTGCCTGGAGGGGTGGCTCTCGCATGAACACTGAAGCTTTCTTT
TRBV4-3	TRBJ1-2	once	-	CASSHVDSNYGYTF	TGCGCCAGCAGCCACGTAGATTCTAACTATGGCTACACCTTC
TRBV25-1	TRBJ1-1	once	-	CASSELGIPEAFF	TGTGCCAGCAGTGAACTGGGGATCCCTGAAGCTTTCTTT
TRBV27	TRBJ2-7	-	-	CASSSEPTVLYEQYF	TGTGCCAGCAGTTCGGAACCAACTGTCCTCTACGAGCAGTACTTC
TRBV19	TRBJ2-1	-	-	CASSIAGREQFF	TGTGCCAGTAGTATCGCTGGGCGAGAGCAGTTCTTC
TRBV5-1	TRBJ2-1	once	TRBD1	CASKQGAEQFF	TGCGCCAGCAAGCAGGGGGCAGAGCAGTTCTTC
TRBV19	TRBJ1-2	-	-	CASTTDGSLGYTF	TGTGCCAGTACTACAGACGGGTCCTTGGGCTACACCTTC
TRBV7-6	TRBJ2-2	-	-	CASSLGGRAGELFF	TGTGCCAGCAGCTTAGGAGGGAGAGCCGGGGAGCTGTTTTTT
TRBV4-1	TRBJ1-1	-	-	CASSREGVIEAFF	TGCGCCAGCAGCCGAGAGGGAGTGATTGAAGCTTTCTTT
TRBV6-5	TRBJ1-3	-	-	CASKAGLYSGNTIYF	TGTGCCAGCAAGGCAGGGCTATATTCTGGAAACACCATATATTTT
TRBV28	TRBJ1-1	few	-	CASSFFGRQKVTGSEAFF	TGTGCCAGCAGTTTCTTCGGGCGCCAAAAGGTTACCGGATCTGAAGCTTTCTTT
TRBV19	TRBJ2-2	-	-	CASSNNPLADTGELFF	TGTGCCAGTAGTAACAACCCCCTCGCCGACACCGGGGAGCTGTTTTTT
TRBV29-1	TRBJ2-3	-	-	CSVVAEARPDTQYF	TGCAGCGTTGTGGCGGAAGCGAGGCCAGATACGCAGTATTTT
TRBV29-1	TRBJ2-1	-	-	CSVEPNPDASSYNEQFF	TGCAGCGTTGAGCCTAATCCGGACGCCAGCTCCTACAATGAGCAGTTCTTC
TRBV19	TRBJ2-7	-	-	CASSPLWGSYEQYF	TGTGCCAGTAGTCCCCTTTGGGGGTCCTACGAGCAGTACTTC
TRBV19	TRBJ1-2	-	-	CASSMTGVLDGYTF	TGTGCCAGTAGTATGACTGGGGTATTGGATGGCTACACCTTC
TRBV7-3	TRBJ2-3	once	-	CASSPRPGGSRPYNTQYF	TGTGCCAGCAGCCCCCGCCCAGGCGGGTCCCGCCCCTACAATACGCAGTATTTT
TRBV7-8	TRBJ2-2	once	-	CASSFGRGELFF	TGTGCCAGCAGCTTCGGTCGCGGGGAGCTGTTTTTT
TRBV5-6	TRBJ2-7	once	-	CASSAGAIEQYF	TGTGCCAGCAGCGCGGGTGCGATAGAGCAGTACTTC
TRBV7-9	TRBJ2-5	once	TRBD2	CASSPGLAGGPGETQYF	TGTGCCAGCAGCCCGGGACTAGCGGGAGGGCCAGGAGAGACCCAGTACTTC
TRBV10-1	TRBJ2-7	-	TRBD1	CASSYRDRGGYEQYF	TGCGCCAGCAGCTACCGGGACAGGGGTGGCTACGAGCAGTACTTC
TRBV7-8	TRBJ2-7	-	TRBD2	CASSLGLAGADEQYF	TGTGCCAGCAGCTTAGGGTTAGCGGGAGCGGACGAGCAGTACTTC
TRBV5-1	TRBJ2-1	-	-	CASSLWAGPYNEQFF	TGCGCCAGCAGCTTATGGGCAGGGCCCTACAATGAGCAGTTCTTC
TRBV19	TRBJ1-1	-	TRBD1	CASRTGVGTEAFF	TGTGCCAGTAGGACAGGGGTTGGCACTGAAGCTTTCTTT
TRBV19	TRBJ1-1	-	-	CASSMDLGVETEAFF	TGTGCCAGTAGTATGGACCTGGGGGTAGAAACTGAAGCTTTCTTT
TRBV19	TRBJ2-1	few	-	CASSIGYNEQFF	TGTGCCAGTAGTATCGGATACAATGAGCAGTTCTTC
TRBV15	TRBJ2-7	-	TRBD1	CATSRAGQGYEQYF	TGTGCCACCAGCAGAGCGGGACAGGGCTACGAGCAGTACTTC
TRBV18	TRBJ2-1	-	TRBD2	CASSPPGLAGASNEQFF	TGTGCCAGCTCACCACCGGGACTAGCGGGAGCCTCCAATGAGCAGTTCTTC
TRBV19	TRBJ2-5	-	-	CASSQNEETQYF	TGTGCCAGTAGTCAGAACGAAGAGACCCAGTACTTC
TRBV14	TRBJ2-7	-	TRBD1	CASSQDRGWPYEQYF	TGTGCCAGCAGCCAGGACAGGGGATGGCCCTACGAGCAGTACTTC
TRBV5-4	TRBJ1-1	few	-	CASSLRRDGNSEAFF	TGTGCCAGCAGCTTGAGGCGGGACGGGAACTCTGAAGCTTTCTTT
TRBV19	TRBJ1-1	-	-	CASSIDEKGTTEAFF	TGTGCCAGTAGTATAGATGAAAAGGGTACGACTGAAGCTTTCTTT
TRBV7-9	TRBJ1-1	-	-	CASSLGGRGFF	TGTGCCAGCAGCCTGGGGGGAAGGGGTTTCTTT
TRBV6-1	TRBJ1-2	-	TRBD1	CASRGTVYGYTF	TGTGCCAGCAGAGGGACAGTTTATGGCTACACCTTC
TRBV15	TRBJ2-1	-	-	CATSPVHNYNEQFF	TGTGCCACCAGCCCGGTGCACAACTACAATGAGCAGTTCTTC